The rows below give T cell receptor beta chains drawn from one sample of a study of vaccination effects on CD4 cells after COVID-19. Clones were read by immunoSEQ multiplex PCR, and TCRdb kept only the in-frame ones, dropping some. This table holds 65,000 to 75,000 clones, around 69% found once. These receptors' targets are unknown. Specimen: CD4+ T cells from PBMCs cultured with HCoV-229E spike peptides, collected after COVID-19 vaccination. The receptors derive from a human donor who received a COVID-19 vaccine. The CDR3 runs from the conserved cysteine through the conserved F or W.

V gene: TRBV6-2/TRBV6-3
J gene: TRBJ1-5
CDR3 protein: CASSREGLGNQPQHF

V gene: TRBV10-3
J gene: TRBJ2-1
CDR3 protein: CAISDSQGRKGRYNEQFF

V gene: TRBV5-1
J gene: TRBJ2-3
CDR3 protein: CASSTRTSGGFTDTQYF

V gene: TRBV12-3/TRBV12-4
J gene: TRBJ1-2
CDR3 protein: CASSPREGGYTF

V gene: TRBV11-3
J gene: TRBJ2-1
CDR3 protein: CASSLGGSGGAASRYNEQFF

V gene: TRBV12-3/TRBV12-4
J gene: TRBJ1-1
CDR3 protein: CASLQGGRDAFF

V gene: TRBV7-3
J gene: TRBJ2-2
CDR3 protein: CASSFGDRELTDTGELFF

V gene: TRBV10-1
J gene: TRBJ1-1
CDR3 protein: CASSDTGRNTEAFF

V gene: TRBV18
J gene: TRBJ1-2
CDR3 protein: CASSGGSGLRVYGYTF

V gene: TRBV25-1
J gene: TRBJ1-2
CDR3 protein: CASSDGDSYGYTF

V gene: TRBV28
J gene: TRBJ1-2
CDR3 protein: CASSLRQHKGYTF

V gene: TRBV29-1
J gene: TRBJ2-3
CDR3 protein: CSVILAGGRTDTQYF

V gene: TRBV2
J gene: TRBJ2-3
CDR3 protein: CASRGQAGNTDTQYF

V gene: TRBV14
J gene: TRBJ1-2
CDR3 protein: CASSQGLSNNYGYTF

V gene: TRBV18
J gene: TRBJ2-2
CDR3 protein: CASSPQGLAGELFF

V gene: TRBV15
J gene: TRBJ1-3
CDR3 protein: CATSRDPGTGIYF

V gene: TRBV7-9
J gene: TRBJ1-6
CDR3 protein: CASLGQVDSPLHF

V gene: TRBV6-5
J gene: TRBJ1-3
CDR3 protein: CASSRGSSSGNTIYF

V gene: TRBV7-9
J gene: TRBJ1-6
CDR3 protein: CASSPQGNNSPLHF

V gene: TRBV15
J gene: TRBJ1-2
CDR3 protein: CATSRLLLYGYTF

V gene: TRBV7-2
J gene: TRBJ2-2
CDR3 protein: CASSFTWGTGLFF

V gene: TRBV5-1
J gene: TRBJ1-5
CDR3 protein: CASSLGQGPNQPQHF

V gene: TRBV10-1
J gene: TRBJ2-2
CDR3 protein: CASSEFTRGAGELFF

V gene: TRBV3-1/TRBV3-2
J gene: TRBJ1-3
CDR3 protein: CARRVSGNTIYF

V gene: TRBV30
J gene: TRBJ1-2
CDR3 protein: CAWSVHLGYGYTF

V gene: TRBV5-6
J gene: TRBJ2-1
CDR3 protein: CASSLVTFTAGEQFF

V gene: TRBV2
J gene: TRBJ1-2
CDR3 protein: CASSEQQVYGYTF

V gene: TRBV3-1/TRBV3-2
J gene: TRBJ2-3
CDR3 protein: CASSPALWGDTQYF

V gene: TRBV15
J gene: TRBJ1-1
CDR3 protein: CATSRGQSANTEAFF

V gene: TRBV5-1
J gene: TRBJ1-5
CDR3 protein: CASSPGVSNQPQHF

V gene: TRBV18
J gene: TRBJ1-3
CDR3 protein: CASSPIGGGAYSGNTIYF

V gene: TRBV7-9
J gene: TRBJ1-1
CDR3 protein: CASSLFGEAFF

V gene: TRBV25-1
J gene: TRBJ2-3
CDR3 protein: CASSEFSTADTQYF

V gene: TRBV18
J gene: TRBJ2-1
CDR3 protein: CASSPPGGGHNEQFF

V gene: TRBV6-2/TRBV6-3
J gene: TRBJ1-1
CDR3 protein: CASSYRLGNTEAFF

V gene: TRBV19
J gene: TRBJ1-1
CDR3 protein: CASSIWGSGKTEAFF

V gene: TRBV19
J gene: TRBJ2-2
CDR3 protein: CASSTTRRHSSNTGELFF

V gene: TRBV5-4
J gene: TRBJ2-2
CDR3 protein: CASSFTGTGELFF

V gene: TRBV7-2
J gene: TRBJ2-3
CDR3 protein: CASSSYPQTDTQYF

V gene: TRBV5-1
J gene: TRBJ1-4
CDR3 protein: CASSLGGGSNEKLFF

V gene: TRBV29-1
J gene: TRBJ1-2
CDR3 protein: CSAGDPPGDYGYTF

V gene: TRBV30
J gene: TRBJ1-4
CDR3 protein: CAWGAGAVGEKLFF

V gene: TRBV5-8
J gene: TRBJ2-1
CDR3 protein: CASPIFWGSEVNEQFF

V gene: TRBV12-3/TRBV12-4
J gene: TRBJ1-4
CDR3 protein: CASSLETNEKLFF

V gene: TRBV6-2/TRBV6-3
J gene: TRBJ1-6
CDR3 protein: CASSYLGPQGSPLHF

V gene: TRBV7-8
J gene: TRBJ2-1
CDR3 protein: CASSVRPSDFYNEQFF